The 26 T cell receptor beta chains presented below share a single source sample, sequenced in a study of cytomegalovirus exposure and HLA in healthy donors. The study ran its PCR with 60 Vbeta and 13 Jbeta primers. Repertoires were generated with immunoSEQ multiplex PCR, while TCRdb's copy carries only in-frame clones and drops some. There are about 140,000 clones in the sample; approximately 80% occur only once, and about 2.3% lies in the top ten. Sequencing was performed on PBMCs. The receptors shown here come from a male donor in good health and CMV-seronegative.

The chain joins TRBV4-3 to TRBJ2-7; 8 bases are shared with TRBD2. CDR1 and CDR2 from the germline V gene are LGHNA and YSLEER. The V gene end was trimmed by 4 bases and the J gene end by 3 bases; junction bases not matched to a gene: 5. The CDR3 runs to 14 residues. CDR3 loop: CASSLRAGDYEQYF. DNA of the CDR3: TGCGCCAGCAGCCTACGAGCGGGAGACTACGAGCAGTACTTC.

The CDR3 sequence: CASSLRGDRLAGALSNEQFF. The DNA for the CDR3 is TGTGCCAGCAGTTTGCGAGGGGATCGACTAGCGGGAGCGCTCTCCAATGAGCAGTTCTTC. The gene calls are TRBV27 and TRBJ2-1; TRBD2 aligns across 12 bases. Germline V gene lookup returns CDR1 MNHEY and CDR2 SMNVEV (reference sequence). V dropped 3 bases and J dropped 6; count of bases not matched to a gene: 18. This CDR3 region has 20 residues.

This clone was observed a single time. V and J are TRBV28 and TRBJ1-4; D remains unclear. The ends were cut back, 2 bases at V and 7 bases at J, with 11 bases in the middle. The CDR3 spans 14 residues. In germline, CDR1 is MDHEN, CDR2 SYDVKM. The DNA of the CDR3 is TGTGCCAGCAGTTTACCGGGTCTCGGTGAAAAACTGTTTTTT. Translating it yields CASSLPGLGEKLFF.

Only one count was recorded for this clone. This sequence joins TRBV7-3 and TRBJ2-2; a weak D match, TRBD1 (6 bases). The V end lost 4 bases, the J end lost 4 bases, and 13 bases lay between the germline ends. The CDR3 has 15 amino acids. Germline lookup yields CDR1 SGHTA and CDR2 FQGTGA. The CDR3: CASSSGHEGTGELFF. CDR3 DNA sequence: TGTGCCAGCAGCTCGGGACATGAGGGCACCGGGGAGCTGTTTTTT.

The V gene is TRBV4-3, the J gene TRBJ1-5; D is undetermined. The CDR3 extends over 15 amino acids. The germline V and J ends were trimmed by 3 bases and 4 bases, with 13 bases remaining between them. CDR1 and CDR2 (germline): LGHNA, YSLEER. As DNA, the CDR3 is TGCGCCAGCAGCCAGCTCTTAGACGGGAATCAGCCCCAGCATTTT. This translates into CASSQLLDGNQPQHF.

CDR3 loop: CASSDSTGGHTGELFF. The CDR3 DNA reads TGTGCCAGCAGTGACTCAACGGGAGGGCATACCGGGGAGCTGTTTTTT. This chain links TRBV6-4 with TRBJ2-2; 8 bases align to TRBD2. CDR1 and CDR2 from the germline V gene are MRHNA and SNTAGT. Trimming at V came to 0 bases and at J to 5 bases, leaving 5 bases not matched to a gene. The length of the CDR3 is 16 residues.

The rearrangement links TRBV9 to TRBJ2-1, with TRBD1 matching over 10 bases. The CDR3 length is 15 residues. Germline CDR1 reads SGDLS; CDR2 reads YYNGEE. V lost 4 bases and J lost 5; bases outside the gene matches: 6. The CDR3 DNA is TGTGCCAGCAGCCCGGGACAGGGGATTGACAATGAGCAGTTCTTC. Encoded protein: CASSPGQGIDNEQFF. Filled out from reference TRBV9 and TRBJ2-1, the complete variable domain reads DSGVTQTPKHLITATGQRVTLRCSPRSGDLSVYWYQQSLDQGLQFLIQYYNGEERAKGNILERFSAQQFPDLHSELNLSSLELGDSALYFCASSPGQGIDNEQFFGPGTRLTVL.

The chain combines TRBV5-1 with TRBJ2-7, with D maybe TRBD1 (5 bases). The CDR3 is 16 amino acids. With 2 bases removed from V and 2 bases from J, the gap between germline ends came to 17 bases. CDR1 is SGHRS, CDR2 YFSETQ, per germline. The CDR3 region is CASSLTPGQVTYEQYF. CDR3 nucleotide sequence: TGCGCCAGCAGCTTAACCCCAGGACAAGTAACCTACGAGCAGTACTTC. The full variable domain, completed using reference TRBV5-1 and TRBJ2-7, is KAGVTQTPRYLIKTRGQQVTLSCSPISGHRSVSWYQQTPGQGLQFLFEYFSETQRNKGNFPGRFSGRQFSNSRSEMNVSTLELGDSALYLCASSLTPGQVTYEQYFGPGTRLTVT.

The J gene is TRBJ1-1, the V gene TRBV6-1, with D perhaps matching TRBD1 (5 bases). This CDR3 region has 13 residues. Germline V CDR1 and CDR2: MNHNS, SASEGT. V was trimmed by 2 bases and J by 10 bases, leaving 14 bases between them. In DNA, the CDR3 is TGTGCCAGCAGTGAAAGGCGGGACGATCGAGCTTTCTTT. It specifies CASSERRDDRAFF.

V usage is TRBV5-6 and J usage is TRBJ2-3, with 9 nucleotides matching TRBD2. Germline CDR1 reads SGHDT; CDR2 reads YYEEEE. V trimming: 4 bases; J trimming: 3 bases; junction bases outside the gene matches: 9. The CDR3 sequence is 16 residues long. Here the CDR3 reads CASSPEGLAWTDTQYF. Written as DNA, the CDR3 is TGTGCCAGCAGCCCGGAGGGACTAGCTTGGACAGATACGCAGTATTTT.

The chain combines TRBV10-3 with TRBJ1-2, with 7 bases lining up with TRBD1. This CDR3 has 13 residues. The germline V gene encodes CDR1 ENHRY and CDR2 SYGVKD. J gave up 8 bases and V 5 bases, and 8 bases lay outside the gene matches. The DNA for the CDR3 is TGTGCCATCAGTACCTGGCAGGGGGAGGGCTACACCTTC. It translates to CAISTWQGEGYTF.

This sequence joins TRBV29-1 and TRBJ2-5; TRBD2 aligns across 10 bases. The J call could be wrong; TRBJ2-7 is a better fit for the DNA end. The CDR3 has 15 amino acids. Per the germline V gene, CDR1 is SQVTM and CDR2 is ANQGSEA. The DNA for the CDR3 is TGCAGCGTTGAAGAGGGGTCTAGCGGGGGCTACGAGCAGTACTTC. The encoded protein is CSVEEGSSGGYEQYF.

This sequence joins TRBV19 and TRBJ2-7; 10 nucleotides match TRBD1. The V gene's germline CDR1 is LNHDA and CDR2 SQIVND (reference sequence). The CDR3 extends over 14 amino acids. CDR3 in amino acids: CATSGTGVPYEQYF. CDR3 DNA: TGTGCAACTTCCGGGACAGGGGTGCCCTACGAGCAGTACTTC.

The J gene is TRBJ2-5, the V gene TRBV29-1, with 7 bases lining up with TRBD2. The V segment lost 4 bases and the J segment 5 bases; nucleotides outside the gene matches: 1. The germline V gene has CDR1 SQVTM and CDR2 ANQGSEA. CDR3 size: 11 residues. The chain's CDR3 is CSVGEGETQYF. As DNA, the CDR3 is TGCAGCGTTGGGGAGGGGGAGACCCAGTACTTC.

CDR3 DNA sequence: TGTGCCAGCAGCTCCGGACTAGCGGGAGGTACGACTAACACCGGGGAGCTGTTTTTT. Amino acid sequence: CASSSGLAGGTTNTGELFF. J is TRBJ2-2 and V is TRBV5-5, with 14 bases matching TRBD2. The V and J ends lost 3 bases and 2 bases, in that order; junction bases with no gene match: 9. The CDR3 length is 19 residues. CDR1 and CDR2 (germline): SGHKS, YYEKEE (reference sequence).

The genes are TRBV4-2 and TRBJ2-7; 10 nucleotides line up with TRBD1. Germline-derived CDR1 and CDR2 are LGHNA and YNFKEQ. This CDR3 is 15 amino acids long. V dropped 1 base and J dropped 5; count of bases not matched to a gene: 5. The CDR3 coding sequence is TGTGCCAGCAGCCAAGCCGGGACAGGGGTAGACGAGCAGTACTTC. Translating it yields CASSQAGTGVDEQYF.

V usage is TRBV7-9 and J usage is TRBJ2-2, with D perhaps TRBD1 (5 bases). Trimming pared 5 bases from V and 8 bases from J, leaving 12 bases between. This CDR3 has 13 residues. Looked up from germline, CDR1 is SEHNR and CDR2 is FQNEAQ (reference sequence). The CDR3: CASSTPQGGELFF. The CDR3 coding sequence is TGTGCCAGCAGCACTCCTCAGGGTGGGGAGCTGTTTTTT.

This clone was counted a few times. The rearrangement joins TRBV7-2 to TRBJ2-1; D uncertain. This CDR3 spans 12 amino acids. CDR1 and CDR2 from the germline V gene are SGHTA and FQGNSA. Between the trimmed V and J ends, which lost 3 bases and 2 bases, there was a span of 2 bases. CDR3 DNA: TGTGCCAGCAGCTTTACCTACAATGAGCAGTTCTTC. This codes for CASSFTYNEQFF.

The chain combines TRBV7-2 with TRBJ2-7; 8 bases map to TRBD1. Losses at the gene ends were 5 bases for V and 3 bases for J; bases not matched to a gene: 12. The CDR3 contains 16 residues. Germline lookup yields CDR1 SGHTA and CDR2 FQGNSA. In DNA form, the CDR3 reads TGTGCCAGCAGCCCGAACCCCCAGGGGGCAGTCTACGAGCAGTACTTC. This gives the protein CASSPNPQGAVYEQYF.

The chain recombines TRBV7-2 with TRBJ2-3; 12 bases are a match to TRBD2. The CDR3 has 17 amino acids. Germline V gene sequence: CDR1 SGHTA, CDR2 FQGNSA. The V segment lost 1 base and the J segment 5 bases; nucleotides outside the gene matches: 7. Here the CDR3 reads CASSLEASGRVGDTQYF. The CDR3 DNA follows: TGTGCCAGCAGCTTAGAGGCTAGCGGGAGGGTTGGAGATACGCAGTATTTT.

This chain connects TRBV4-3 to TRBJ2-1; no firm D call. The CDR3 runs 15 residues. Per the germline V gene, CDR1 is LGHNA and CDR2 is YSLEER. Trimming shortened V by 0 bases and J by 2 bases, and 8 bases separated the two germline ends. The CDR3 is CASSQDWPAYNEQFF. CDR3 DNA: TGCGCCAGCAGCCAAGATTGGCCCGCCTACAATGAGCAGTTCTTC.

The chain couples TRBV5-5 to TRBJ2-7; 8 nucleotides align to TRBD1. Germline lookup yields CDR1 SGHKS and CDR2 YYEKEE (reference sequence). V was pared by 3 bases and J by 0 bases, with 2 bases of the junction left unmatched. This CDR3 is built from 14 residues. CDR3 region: CASSSGTGSYEQYF. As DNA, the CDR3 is TGTGCCAGCAGCTCCGGGACAGGCTCCTACGAGCAGTACTTC.

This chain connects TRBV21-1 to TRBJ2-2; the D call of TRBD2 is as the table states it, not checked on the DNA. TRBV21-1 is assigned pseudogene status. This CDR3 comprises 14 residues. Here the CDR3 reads CAGTTGSYTGELFF. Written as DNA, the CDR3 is TGTGCCGGGACTACAGGGTCGTACACCGGGGAGCTGTTTTTT.

CDR3 DNA sequence: TGTGCCAGCACCCCGCAAGCGGGAGAGGGCACCGGGGAGCTGTTTTTT. This sequence encodes CASTPQAGEGTGELFF. This chain connects TRBV6-4 to TRBJ2-2; 8 nucleotides align to TRBD2. Trimming cost V 7 bases and J 4 bases; bases outside gene matches: 11. Germline V gene sequence: CDR1 MRHNA, CDR2 SNTAGT. The CDR3 runs to 16 residues.

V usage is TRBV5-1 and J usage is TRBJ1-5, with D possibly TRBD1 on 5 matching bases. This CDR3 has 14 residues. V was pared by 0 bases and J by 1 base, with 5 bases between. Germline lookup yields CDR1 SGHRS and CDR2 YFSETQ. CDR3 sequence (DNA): TGCGCCAGCAGCTTGGGGACAAGCAATCAGCCCCAGCATTTT. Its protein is CASSLGTSNQPQHF.

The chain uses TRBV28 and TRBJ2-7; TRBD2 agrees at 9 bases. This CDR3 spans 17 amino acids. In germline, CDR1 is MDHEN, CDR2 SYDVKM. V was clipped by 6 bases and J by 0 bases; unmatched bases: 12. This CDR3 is CASRRLYPSGASYEQYF. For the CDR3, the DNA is TGTGCCAGCAGGCGACTTTACCCTAGCGGGGCCTCCTACGAGCAGTACTTC.